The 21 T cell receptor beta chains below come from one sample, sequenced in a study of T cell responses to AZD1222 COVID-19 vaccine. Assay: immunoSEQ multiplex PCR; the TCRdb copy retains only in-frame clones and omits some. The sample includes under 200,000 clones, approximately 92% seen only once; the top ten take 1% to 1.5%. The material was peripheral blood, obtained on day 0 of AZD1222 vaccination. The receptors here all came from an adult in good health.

CDR3 region: CASSLGTGGSSEPQHF. The CDR3 DNA reads as TGTGCCAGCAGCCTAGGGACAGGGGGGTCGTCGGAGCCCCAGCATTTT. This rearrangement joins TRBV9 to TRBJ1-5; the match to TRBD1 covers 11 bases. CDR3 length equals 16 residues. V lost 4 bases to trimming and J lost 8 bases; unmatched junction nucleotides: 11. The germline CDR1 and CDR2 sequences are SGDLS and YYNGEE.

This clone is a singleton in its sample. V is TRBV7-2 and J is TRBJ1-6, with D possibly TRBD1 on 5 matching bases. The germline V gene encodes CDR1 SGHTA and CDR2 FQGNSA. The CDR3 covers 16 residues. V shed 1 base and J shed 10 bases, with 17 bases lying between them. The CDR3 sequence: CASSLGVVGEWSPLHF. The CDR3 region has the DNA TGTGCCAGCAGCTTAGGCGTAGTGGGGGAATGGTCACCCCTCCACTTT.

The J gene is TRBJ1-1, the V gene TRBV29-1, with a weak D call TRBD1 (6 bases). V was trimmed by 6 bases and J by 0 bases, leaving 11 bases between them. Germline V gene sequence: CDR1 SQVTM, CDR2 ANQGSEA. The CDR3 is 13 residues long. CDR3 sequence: CSVLGQLNTEAFF. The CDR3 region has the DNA TGCAGCGTCCTCGGACAGCTGAACACTGAAGCTTTCTTT.

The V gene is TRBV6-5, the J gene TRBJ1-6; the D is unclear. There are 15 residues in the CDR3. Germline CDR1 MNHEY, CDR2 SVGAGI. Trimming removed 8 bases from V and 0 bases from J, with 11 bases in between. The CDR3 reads CASLELGSYNSPLHF. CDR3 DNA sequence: TGTGCCAGCCTGGAACTGGGCTCCTATAATTCACCCCTCCACTTT.

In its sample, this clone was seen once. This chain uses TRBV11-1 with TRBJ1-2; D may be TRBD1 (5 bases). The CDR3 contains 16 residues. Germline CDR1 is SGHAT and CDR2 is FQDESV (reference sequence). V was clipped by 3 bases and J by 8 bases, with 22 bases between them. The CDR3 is CASSLGTGARLGGYTF. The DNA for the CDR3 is TGTGCCAGCAGCTTGGGGACGGGAGCCCGGTTAGGAGGCTACACCTTC.

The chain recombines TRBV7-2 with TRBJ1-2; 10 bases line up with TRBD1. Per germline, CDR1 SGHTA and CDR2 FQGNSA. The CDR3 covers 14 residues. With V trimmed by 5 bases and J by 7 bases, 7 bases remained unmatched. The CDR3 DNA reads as TGTGCCAGCAGCCTGACAGGGGGCGTGCGTGGCTACACCTTC. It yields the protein CASSLTGGVRGYTF.

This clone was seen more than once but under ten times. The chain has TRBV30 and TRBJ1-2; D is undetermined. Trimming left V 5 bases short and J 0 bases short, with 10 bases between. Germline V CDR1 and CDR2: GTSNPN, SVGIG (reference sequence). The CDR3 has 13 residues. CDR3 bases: TGTGCCTGGCTCCTGGATCCTAACTATGGCTACACCTTC. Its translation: CAWLLDPNYGYTF.

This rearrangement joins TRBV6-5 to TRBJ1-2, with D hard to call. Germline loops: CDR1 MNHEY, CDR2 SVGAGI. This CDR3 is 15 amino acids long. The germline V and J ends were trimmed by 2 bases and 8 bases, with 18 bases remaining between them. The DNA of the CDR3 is TGTGCCAGCAGTTACAGGCTAGGACCAACGGGGGGCTACACCTTC. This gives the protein CASSYRLGPTGGYTF.

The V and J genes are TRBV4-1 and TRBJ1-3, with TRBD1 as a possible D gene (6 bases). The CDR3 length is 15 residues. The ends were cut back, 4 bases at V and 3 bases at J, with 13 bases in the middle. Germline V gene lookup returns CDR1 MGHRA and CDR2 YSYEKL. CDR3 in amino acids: CASSRGQTGGNTIYF. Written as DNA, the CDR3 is TGCGCCAGCAGCCGGGGACAAACGGGTGGAAACACCATATATTTT.

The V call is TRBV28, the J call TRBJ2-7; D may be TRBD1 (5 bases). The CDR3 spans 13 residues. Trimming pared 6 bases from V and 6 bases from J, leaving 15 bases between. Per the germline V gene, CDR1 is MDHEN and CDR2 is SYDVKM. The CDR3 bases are TGTGCCAGCAGACCCCCAGCGACAGCCGAGCAGTACTTC. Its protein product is CASRPPATAEQYF.

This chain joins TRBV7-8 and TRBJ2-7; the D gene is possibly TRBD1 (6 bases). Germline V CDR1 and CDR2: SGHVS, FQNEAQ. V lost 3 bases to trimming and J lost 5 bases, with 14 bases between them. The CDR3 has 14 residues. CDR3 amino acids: CASSFSGVVHEQYF. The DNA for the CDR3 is TGTGCCAGCAGCTTTTCAGGGGTCGTCCACGAGCAGTACTTC.

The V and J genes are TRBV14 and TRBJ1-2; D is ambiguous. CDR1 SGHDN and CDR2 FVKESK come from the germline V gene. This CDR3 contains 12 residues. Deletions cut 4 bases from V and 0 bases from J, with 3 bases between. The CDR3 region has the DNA TGTGCCAGCAGCCCCTCTAACTATGGCTACACCTTC. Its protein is CASSPSNYGYTF.

The CDR3 bases are TGTGCCAGCAGCCAGGGACTAGCGGGGGTTGGAGAGACCCAGTACTTC. Amino acids: CASSQGLAGVGETQYF. The chain carries TRBV4-2 and TRBJ2-5, with 14 positions matching TRBD2. Germline loops: CDR1 LGHNA, CDR2 YNFKEQ. The CDR3 spans 16 residues. With V trimmed by 3 bases and J by 4 bases, 4 bases remained unmatched.

The DNA for the CDR3 is TGTGCCAGCAGCTTATCCCGTGGCGAGCAGTACTTC. This gives the protein CASSLSRGEQYF. The chain carries TRBV7-2 and TRBJ2-7, with D hard to call. There are 12 residues in the CDR3. Germline CDR1 and CDR2: SGHTA and FQGNSA. V was clipped by 2 bases and J by 6 bases, with 8 bases between them.

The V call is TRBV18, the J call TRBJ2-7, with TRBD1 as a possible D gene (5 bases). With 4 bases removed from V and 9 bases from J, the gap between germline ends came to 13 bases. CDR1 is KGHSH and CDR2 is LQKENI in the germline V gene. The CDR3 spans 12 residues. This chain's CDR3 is CASSQGQGAQYF. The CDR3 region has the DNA TGTGCCAGCTCACAAGGGCAGGGCGCGCAGTACTTC.

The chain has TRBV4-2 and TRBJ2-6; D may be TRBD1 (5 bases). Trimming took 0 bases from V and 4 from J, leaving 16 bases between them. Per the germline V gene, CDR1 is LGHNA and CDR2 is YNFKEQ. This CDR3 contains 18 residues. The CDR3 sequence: CASSQDRARVSGANVLTF. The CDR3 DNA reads TGTGCCAGCAGCCAAGATCGAGCCAGGGTATCGGGGGCCAACGTCCTGACTTTC.

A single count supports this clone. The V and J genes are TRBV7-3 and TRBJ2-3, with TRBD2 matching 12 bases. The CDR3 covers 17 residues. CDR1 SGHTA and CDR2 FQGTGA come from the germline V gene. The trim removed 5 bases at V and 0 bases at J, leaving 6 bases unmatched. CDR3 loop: CASSPSGGGSSTDTQYF. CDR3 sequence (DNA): TGTGCCAGCAGCCCTAGCGGGGGGGGATCTAGCACAGATACGCAGTATTTT.

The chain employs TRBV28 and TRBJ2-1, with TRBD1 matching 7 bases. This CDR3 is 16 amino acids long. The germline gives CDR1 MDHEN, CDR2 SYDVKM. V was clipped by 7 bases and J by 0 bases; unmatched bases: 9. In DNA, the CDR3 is TGTGCCAGCAAAGGTGGGGCAGGGGGCTCCTACAATGAGCAGTTCTTC. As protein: CASKGGAGGSYNEQFF.

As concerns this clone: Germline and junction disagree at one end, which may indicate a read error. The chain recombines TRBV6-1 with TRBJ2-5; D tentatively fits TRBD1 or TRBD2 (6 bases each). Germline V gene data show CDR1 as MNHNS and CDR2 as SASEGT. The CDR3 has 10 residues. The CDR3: CASSEPGANF. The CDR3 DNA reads TGTGCCAGCAGTGAACCGGGGGCAAACTTC.

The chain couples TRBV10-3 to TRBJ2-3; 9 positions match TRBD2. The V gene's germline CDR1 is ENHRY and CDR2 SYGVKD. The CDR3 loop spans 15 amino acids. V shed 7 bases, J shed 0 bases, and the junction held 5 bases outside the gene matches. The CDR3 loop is CAIKTSGSSTDTQYF. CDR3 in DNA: TGTGCCATCAAGACTAGCGGATCTAGCACAGATACGCAGTATTTT.

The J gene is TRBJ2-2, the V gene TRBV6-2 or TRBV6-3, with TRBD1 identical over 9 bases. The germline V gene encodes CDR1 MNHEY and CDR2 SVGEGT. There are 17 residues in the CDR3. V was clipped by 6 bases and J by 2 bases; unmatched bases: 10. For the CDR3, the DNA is TGTGCCAGCAGACCTAACCCGGGACAGGGAAACACCGGGGAGCTGTTTTTT. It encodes CASRPNPGQGNTGELFF.